These 20 T cell receptor beta chains were all obtained from the same sample, sequenced in a study of Graves' ophthalmopathy and Graves' hyperthyroidism. RNA transcripts yielded amplified TCR beta CDR3 regions. The authors performed first-round RT-PCR with HTBI primers and then a second-round multiplex PCR. TCRdb recomputed calls from the multiplex PCR reads with MiXCR, one row per CDR3 protein. The sample has over 650,000 distinct CDR3 sequences; about two fifths are singletons. The sequenced material came from peripheral blood. All receptors derive from an adult man with Graves' ophthalmopathy.

The CDR3: CSVGEREGSALQYF. Written as DNA, the CDR3 is TGCAGCGTTGGCGAGCGGGAGGGATCGGCGTTGCAGTACTTC. The V call is TRBV29-1, the J call TRBJ2-7; 10 bases match TRBD2. V shed 4 bases and J 9 bases; nucleotides not matched to a gene: 12. CDR1 SQVTM and CDR2 ANQGSEA come from the germline V gene. This CDR3 is built from 14 residues.

This clonotype was detected ten times or more. One junction end disagrees with the germline gene, perhaps due to a read error. J is TRBJ2-5 and V is TRBV5-1, with D maybe TRBD1 (6 bases). The length of the CDR3 is 14 residues. Germline CDR1 is SGHRS and CDR2 is YFSETQ. The CDR3 loop is CASSSGTRQETQYF. The CDR3 DNA sequence: TGTGCCAGCAGCTCAGGGACACGCCAAGAGACCCAGTACTTC.

This clonotype has just a few counts. The chain uses TRBV11-2 and TRBJ1-1; D unclear. This CDR3 has 13 amino acids. Per the germline V gene, CDR1 is SGHAT and CDR2 is FQNNGV. V lost 2 bases and J 5 bases, leaving 9 bases between the germline ends. DNA for the CDR3: TGTGCCAGCAGCTTAATGCAGAGGACTGAAGCTTTCTTT. Its translation: CASSLMQRTEAFF.

This clonotype was seen ten or more times. The J gene is TRBJ1-2, the V gene TRBV11-2; D ambiguous. Germline CDR1 reads SGHAT; CDR2 reads FQNNGV. CDR3 size: 13 residues. Between the trimmed V and J ends, which lost 1 base and 6 bases, there was a span of 9 bases. The CDR3, as DNA: TGTGCCAGCAGCTTAGTTTACACGGATGGCTACACCTTC. It encodes CASSLVYTDGYTF.

Concerning this clonotype: A much larger clone differs from this one at a single base, so this may be a read error. The rearrangement joins TRBV7-2 to TRBJ2-2, with D possibly being TRBD2 (5 bases). CDR1 SGHTA and CDR2 FQGNSA come from the germline V gene. CDR3 length: 16 residues. DNA of the CDR3: TGTGCCAGCAGCTCCCGACAACCCGCGAACACCGGGGAGCTGTTATTT. It codes for CASSSRQPANTGELLF.

The chain uses TRBV7-2 and TRBJ2-2, with D perhaps assigned TRBD1 or TRBD2 (5 bases each). This CDR3 contains 17 residues. V lost 5 bases to trimming and J lost 5 bases, with 21 bases between them. Germline V lookup: CDR1 SGHTA, CDR2 FQGNSA. The DNA for the CDR3 is TGTGCCAGCAGCCATAGGGGACCCCACGTTGGGACCGGGGAGCTGTTTTTT. This encodes CASSHRGPHVGTGELFF.

As to this clonotype: A read error may be the cause here, since a much bigger clone is one base away. Without the conserved terminal phenylalanine or tryptophan, this CDR3 likely stems from a read error. V and J are TRBV9 and TRBJ1-2; 8 bases line up with TRBD1. The CDR3 is made up of 14 amino acids. CDR1 is SGDLS and CDR2 is YYNGEE in the germline V gene. Losses at the gene ends were 2 bases for V and 1 base for J; bases not matched to a gene: 1. CDR3 sequence reads: CASSVTGGNYGYTL. The CDR3 DNA reads TGTGCCAGCAGCGTTACAGGGGGTAACTATGGCTACACCCTC.

In regard to this clonotype: One base away lies a much larger clone, so this may be a sequencing read error. V gene TRBV10-3 combines with J gene TRBJ1-5, with unresolved D. The length of the CDR3 is 17 residues. The germline V gene has CDR1 ENHRY and CDR2 SYGVKD. CDR3 residues: CASSDSNDWSGAEPQHF. The DNA for the CDR3 is TGTGCCAGCAGTGACTCTAACGACTGGAGCGGTGCTGAGCCCCAGCATTTT.

This clonotype was detected many times. The chain uses TRBV9 and TRBJ2-5; D not certain. The germline CDR1 and CDR2 sequences are SGDLS and YYNGEE. This CDR3 comprises 14 residues. Trimming pared 0 bases from V and 4 bases from J, leaving 10 bases between. In nucleotides, the CDR3 is TGTGCCAGCAGCGTAGTGGCCAGAGGAGAGACCCAGTACTTC. This codes for CASSVVARGETQYF.

In its sample, this clonotype was seen a few times. The chain combines TRBV9 with TRBJ1-3; no firm D call. Trimming removed 3 bases at V and 0 bases at J, with 13 bases between. The CDR3 runs to 16 residues. In germline, CDR1 is SGDLS, CDR2 YYNGEE. The CDR3 DNA follows: TGTGCCAGCAGCGAAGGCAGGTGGAGCTCTGGAAACACCATATATTTT. Translating gives CASSEGRWSSGNTIYF.

For this clonotype: The missing conserved phenylalanine or tryptophan at the end of this CDR3 makes a read error likely. The rearrangement joins TRBV4-3 to TRBJ2-5, with TRBD1 matching over 10 bases. Germline values: CDR1 LGHNA, CDR2 YSLEER. The CDR3 length is 16 residues. V was pared by 0 bases and J by 5 bases, with 6 bases of the junction left unmatched. In DNA, the CDR3 is TGCGCCAGCAGCCAAGAAGGGACAGGGGCAGCTGAGACCCAGTACTGC. Translated: CASSQEGTGAAETQYC.

The chain is built from TRBV4-3 and TRBJ2-2; possible D gene TRBD2, 6 bases. The CDR3 loop spans 17 amino acids. The V end lost 0 bases, the J end lost 1 base, and 12 bases lay between the germline ends. Germline V gene data show CDR1 as LGHNA and CDR2 as YSLEER. The CDR3 sequence: CASSQETGTRNTGELFF. The CDR3 coding sequence is TGCGCCAGCAGCCAAGAAACCGGGACTCGGAACACCGGGGAGCTGTTTTTT.

In regard to this clonotype: A single base separates this from a much larger clone, so it may be a read error. The chain uses TRBV25-1 and TRBJ1-2; 8 bases match TRBD1. J lost 10 bases, V lost 2 bases, and 12 bases had no gene match. There are 15 residues in the CDR3. Germline V lookup: CDR1 MGHDK, CDR2 SYGVNS. CDR3 nucleotide sequence: TGTGCCAGCAGTGAAGGGGGACAGGTCCTCTTAGACTACACCTTC. The encoded protein is CASSEGGQVLLDYTF.

The genes are TRBV10-3 and TRBJ2-7; 8 nucleotides align to TRBD2. The closer fit of TRBJ2-1 to the DNA end suggests the J call may be wrong. CDR3 length: 14 amino acids. Per the germline V gene, CDR1 is ENHRY and CDR2 is SYGVKD. The CDR3 sequence: CAISGTSLGNEQFF. Written as DNA, the CDR3 is TGTGCCATCAGCGGGACTAGTTTAGGCAATGAGCAGTTCTTC.

The genes are TRBV5-5 and TRBJ1-5; unclear D gene. CDR1 is SGHKS and CDR2 is YYEKEE in the germline V gene (reference sequence). The CDR3 sequence is 16 residues long. Trimming took 0 bases from V and 0 from J, leaving 10 bases between them. This chain's CDR3 is CASSLGPSYSNQPQHF. CDR3 sequence (DNA): TGTGCCAGCAGCTTGGGGCCCAGTTATAGCAATCAGCCCCAGCATTTT.

This clonotype was observed at least ten times. V and J are TRBV10-3 and TRBJ2-2; 8 bases fit TRBD2. Germline V CDR1 and CDR2: ENHRY, SYGVKD. The CDR3 is 14 amino acids. Germline trimming cut 7 bases from V and 1 base from J; bases unmatched to any gene: 2. The CDR3 sequence: CAINRGGNTGELFF. The CDR3 DNA sequence: TGTGCCATCAATCGGGGGGGGAACACCGGGGAGCTGTTTTTT.

This clonotype was observed many times. This chain joins TRBV12-3 or TRBV12-4 and TRBJ1-3, with TRBD1 matching over 7 bases. The V segment lost 4 bases and the J segment 2 bases; nucleotides outside the gene matches: 5. The CDR3 has 15 amino acids. Written as DNA, the CDR3 is TGTGCCAGCAGTTCCTCTGGGACAGCTGGAAACACCATATATTTT. Translation: CASSSSGTAGNTIYF.

The chain joins TRBV5-1 to TRBJ2-7; 11 bases agree with TRBD2. The V segment lost 2 bases and the J segment 6 bases; nucleotides outside the gene matches: 4. From germline, CDR1 is SGHRS and CDR2 YFSETQ. CDR3 length equals 14 residues. The CDR3 sequence: CASSFSGRAIEQYF. The CDR3, as DNA: TGCGCCAGCAGCTTTAGCGGGAGGGCCATCGAGCAGTACTTC.

This clonotype showed up many times. The chain employs TRBV6-5 and TRBJ1-5; D gene ambiguous. Trimming pared 8 bases from V and 1 base from J, leaving 12 bases between. The CDR3 has 14 residues. Germline V CDR1 and CDR2: MNHEY, SVGAGI. This chain's CDR3 is CASGRGDSNQPQHF. Written as DNA, the CDR3 is TGTGCCAGCGGCCGCGGTGACAGCAATCAGCCCCAGCATTTT.

This clonotype was seen more than once but under ten times. V usage is TRBV11-2 and J usage is TRBJ1-2, with D maybe TRBD1 (6 bases). This CDR3 spans 18 amino acids. Germline-derived CDR1 and CDR2 are SGHAT and FQNNGV. V was clipped by 5 bases and J by 2 bases, with 24 bases between them. In DNA, the CDR3 is TGTGCCAGCAGCCCCTCGGCCTGGGGGGACACGGAAAACTATGGCTACACCTTC. This gives the protein CASSPSAWGDTENYGYTF.